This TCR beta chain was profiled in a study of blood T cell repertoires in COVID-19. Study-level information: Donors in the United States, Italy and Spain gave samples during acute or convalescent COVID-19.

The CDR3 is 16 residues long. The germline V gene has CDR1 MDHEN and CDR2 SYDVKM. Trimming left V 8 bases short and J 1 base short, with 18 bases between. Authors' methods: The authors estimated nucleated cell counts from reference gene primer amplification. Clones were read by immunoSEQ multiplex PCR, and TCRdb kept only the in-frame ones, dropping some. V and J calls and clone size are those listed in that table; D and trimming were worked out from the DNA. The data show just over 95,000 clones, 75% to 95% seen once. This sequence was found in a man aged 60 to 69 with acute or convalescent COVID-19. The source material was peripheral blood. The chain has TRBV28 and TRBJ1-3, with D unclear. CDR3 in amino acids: CASLTRGFISGNTIYF. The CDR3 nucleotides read TGTGCCAGCTTAACAAGAGGGTTCATATCTGGAAACACCATATATTTT. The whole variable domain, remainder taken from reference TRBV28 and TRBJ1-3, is DVKVTQSSRYLVKRTGEKVFLECVQDMDHENMFWYRQDPGLGLRLIYFSYDVKMKEKGDIPEGYSVSREKKERFSLILESASTNQTSMYLCASLTRGFISGNTIYFGEGSWLTVV.